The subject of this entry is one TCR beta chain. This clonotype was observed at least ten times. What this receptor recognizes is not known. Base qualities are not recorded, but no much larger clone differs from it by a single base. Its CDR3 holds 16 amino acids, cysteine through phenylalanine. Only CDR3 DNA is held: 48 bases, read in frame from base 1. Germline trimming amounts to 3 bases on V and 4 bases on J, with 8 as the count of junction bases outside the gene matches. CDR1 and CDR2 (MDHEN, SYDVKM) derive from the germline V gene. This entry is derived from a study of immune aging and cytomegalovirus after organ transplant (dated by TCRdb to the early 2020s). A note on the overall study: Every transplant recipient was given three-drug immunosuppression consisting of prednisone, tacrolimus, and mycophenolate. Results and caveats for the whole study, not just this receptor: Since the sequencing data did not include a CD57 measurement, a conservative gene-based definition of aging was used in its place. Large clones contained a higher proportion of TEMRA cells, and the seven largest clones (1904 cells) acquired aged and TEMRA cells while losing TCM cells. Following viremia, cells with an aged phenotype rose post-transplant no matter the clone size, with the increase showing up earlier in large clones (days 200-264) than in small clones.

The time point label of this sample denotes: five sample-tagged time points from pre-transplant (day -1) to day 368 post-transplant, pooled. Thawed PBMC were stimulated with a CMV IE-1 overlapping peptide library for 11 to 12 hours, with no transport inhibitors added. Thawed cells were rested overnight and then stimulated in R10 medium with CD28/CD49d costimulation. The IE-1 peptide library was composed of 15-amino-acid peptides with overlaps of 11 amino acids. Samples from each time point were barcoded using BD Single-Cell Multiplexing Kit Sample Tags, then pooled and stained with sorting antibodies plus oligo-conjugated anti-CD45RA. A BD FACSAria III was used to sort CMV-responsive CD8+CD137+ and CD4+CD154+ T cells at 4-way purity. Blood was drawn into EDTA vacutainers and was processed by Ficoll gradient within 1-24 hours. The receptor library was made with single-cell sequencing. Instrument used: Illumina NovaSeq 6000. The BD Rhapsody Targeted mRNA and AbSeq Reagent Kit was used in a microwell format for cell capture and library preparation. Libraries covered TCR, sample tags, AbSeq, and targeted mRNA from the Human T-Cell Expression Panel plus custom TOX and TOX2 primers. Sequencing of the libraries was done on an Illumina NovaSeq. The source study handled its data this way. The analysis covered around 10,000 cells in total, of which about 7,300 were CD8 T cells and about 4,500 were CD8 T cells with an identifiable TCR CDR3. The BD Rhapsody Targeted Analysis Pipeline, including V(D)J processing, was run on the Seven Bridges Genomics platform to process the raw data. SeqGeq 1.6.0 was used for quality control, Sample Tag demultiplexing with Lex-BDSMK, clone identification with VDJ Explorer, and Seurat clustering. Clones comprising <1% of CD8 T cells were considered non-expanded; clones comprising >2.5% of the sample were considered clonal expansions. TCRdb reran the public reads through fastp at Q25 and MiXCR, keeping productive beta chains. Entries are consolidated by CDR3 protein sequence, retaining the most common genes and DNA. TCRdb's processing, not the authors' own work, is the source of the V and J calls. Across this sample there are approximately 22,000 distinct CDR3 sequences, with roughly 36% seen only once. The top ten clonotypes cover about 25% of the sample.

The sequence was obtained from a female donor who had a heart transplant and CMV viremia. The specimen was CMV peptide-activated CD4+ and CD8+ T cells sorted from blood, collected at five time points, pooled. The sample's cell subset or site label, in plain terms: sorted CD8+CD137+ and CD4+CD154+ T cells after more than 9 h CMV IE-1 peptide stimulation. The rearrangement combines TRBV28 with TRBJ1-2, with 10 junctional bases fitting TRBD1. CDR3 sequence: CASSFPPGQGSYGYTF. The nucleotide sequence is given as TGTGCCAGCAGTTTTCCTCCGGGACAGGGGAGCTATGGCTACACCTTC.